This section outlines one T cell receptor (beta chain) sequence together with its context. Libraries were prepared by immunoSEQ multiplex PCR; TCRdb keeps only in-frame clonotypes and omits some of them. The table has 400,000 to 450,000 clones, roughly 91% seen once. The data derive from a study of blood T cell repertoires in COVID-19. Study as a whole: Specimens from acute and convalescent COVID-19 originated in the United States, Italy and Spain. T cells, B-cell-depleted T cells, or PBMCs provided the cDNA or gDNA that served as material.

Donors in Cohort 3 counted as recovered after two negative PCRs, clearance, or symptom resolution. The ends lost 3 bases at V and 5 bases at J; junction bases unmatched: 6. This CDR3 region has 16 residues. Germline V gives CDR1 KGHSH, CDR2 LQKENI. Source material: PBMCs or T cells enriched from blood (not recorded which). The sequence derives from a man between 18 and 29 years old who had recovered from COVID-19. The V and J genes are TRBV18 and TRBJ2-2, with 10 bases that match TRBD2. CDR3 bases: TGTGCCAGCTCACCCCCAGCGGGAGGGCCGACCGGGGAGCTGTTTTTT. Translated: CASSPPAGGPTGELFF.